One and the same sample provided the 22 T cell receptor beta chains below, sequenced in a study of shared clonotypes between healthy human individuals. The assay was immunoSEQ multiplex PCR, and TCRdb's table has in-frame clones only and misses some. The table lists around 2.3 million clones, approximately 94% of them singletons. Sequenced input: naive CD4+ T cells sorted from blood. Specified subset: CD45RA+ positively selected. The receptors derive from a man aged 18 to 29 in good health.

The chain is built from TRBV5-1 and TRBJ2-1; D unclear. The CDR3 sequence is 14 residues long. Germline V gene lookup returns CDR1 SGHRS and CDR2 YFSETQ. V was cut by 6 bases and J by 1 base, with 11 bases left in between. As DNA, the CDR3 is TGCGCCAGCACCCAGGTACCATCCTACAATGAGCAGTTCTTC. This gives the protein CASTQVPSYNEQFF.

This clone appeared a single time. The chain employs TRBV11-3 and TRBJ2-3; possibly TRBD2 for D (5 bases). This CDR3 has 15 residues. V was cut by 0 bases and J by 3 bases, with 10 bases left in between. CDR1 is SGHNT, CDR2 YENEEA, per germline. The DNA for the CDR3 is TGTGCCAGCAGCTTAGATGGGAGTAAGACAGATACGCAGTATTTT. Residues: CASSLDGSKTDTQYF.

The genes are TRBV5-5 and TRBJ2-1; 7 positions match TRBD1. The V and J ends lost 4 bases and 13 bases, in that order; junction bases with no gene match: 5. Per the germline V gene, CDR1 is SGHKS and CDR2 is YYEKEE (reference sequence). The CDR3 extends over 11 amino acids. CDR3 amino acids: CASSTDRLQFF. The CDR3 DNA follows: TGTGCCAGCAGCACGGACAGGTTACAGTTCTTC. The entire variable domain, with the rest obtained from reference TRBV5-5 and TRBJ2-1, is as follows: DAGVTQSPTHLIKTRGQQVTLRCSPISGHKSVSWYQQVLGQGPQFIFQYYEKEERGRGNFPDRFSARQFPNYSSELNVNALLLGDSALYLCASSTDRLQFFGPGTRLTVL.

V gene TRBV6-5 combines with J gene TRBJ2-2, with TRBD1 matching 7 bases. The CDR3 covers 14 residues. With 6 bases clipped from V and 3 bases from J, the junction kept 4 bases outside the gene matches. Looked up from germline, CDR1 is MNHEY and CDR2 is SVGAGI. The DNA of the CDR3 is TGTGCCAGCAGCGAGGGACAGCACACCGGGGAGCTGTTTTTT. It translates to CASSEGQHTGELFF.

This chain uses TRBV11-3 with TRBJ2-2; maybe TRBD2 (5 bases). V dropped 4 bases and J dropped 0 bases, with 12 bases sitting between them. This CDR3 contains 16 residues. Germline V gives CDR1 SGHNT, CDR2 YENEEA. The CDR3 sequence is CASSSPEGTNTGELFF. The CDR3 nucleotides read TGTGCCAGCAGCTCACCAGAGGGTACGAACACCGGGGAGCTGTTTTTT. The whole variable domain, filled in from reference TRBV11-3 and TRBJ2-2, reads EAGVVQSPRYKIIEKKQPVAFWCNPISGHNTLYWYLQNLGQGPELLIRYENEEAVDDSQLPKDRFSAERLKGVDSTLKIQPAELGDSAVYLCASSSPEGTNTGELFFGEGSRLTVL.

The genes are TRBV27 and TRBJ1-3, with a tentative D call TRBD1 (6 bases). CDR1 MNHEY and CDR2 SMNVEV come from the germline V gene (reference sequence). V lost 3 bases and J lost 0, with 12 bases in between. There are 16 residues in the CDR3. The CDR3 region is CASSLRGAPSGNTIYF. Written as DNA, the CDR3 is TGTGCCAGCAGTTTGAGGGGGGCCCCCTCTGGAAACACCATATATTTT.

This chain joins TRBV6-1 and TRBJ1-1; no clear D. This CDR3 is built from 13 residues. Germline V CDR1 and CDR2: MNHNS, SASEGT. The ends were cut back, 1 base at V and 0 bases at J, with 3 bases in the middle. The CDR3 DNA reads TGTGCCAGCAGTGAAGTTGTGAACACTGAAGCTTTCTTT. Translating gives CASSEVVNTEAFF.

The count of this clone is one. The V and J genes are TRBV21-1 and TRBJ1-1; TRBD1 is the table's D call, not checked against the DNA. TRBV21-1 is listed as a pseudogene. The CDR3 is made up of 16 amino acids. The CDR3 nucleotides read TGTGCCAGCCCATTTACTGGGGGCCCCCCCGACACTGAAGCTTTCTTT. Protein: CASPFTGGPPDTEAFF.

V usage is TRBV29-1 and J usage is TRBJ2-7; 10 bases are shared with TRBD1. Germline V gene sequence: CDR1 SQVTM, CDR2 ANQGSEA. Losses at the gene ends were 6 bases for V and 5 bases for J; bases not matched to a gene: 1. The CDR3 sequence is 11 residues long. This CDR3 is CSVDRGHEQYF. As DNA, the CDR3 is TGCAGCGTCGACAGGGGGCACGAGCAGTACTTC.

The chain carries TRBV6-5 and TRBJ2-5; no clear D gene. This CDR3 is 15 amino acids long. V lost 0 bases and J 2 bases, leaving 10 bases between the germline ends. The germline V gene has CDR1 MNHEY and CDR2 SVGAGI. CDR3 loop: CASSYSSPPQETQYF. Here the CDR3 DNA reads TGTGCCAGCAGTTACTCTTCGCCCCCGCAAGAGACCCAGTACTTC.

This chain connects TRBV6-5 to TRBJ2-7, with TRBD2 identical over 8 bases. The CDR3 length is 13 residues. The J segment lost 7 bases and the V segment lost 6 bases, leaving 8 bases of the junction unmatched. Germline values: CDR1 MNHEY, CDR2 SVGAGI. In DNA, the CDR3 is TGTGCCAGCAGGGGAGCGGGAGTGGAAGAGCAGTACTTC. Protein sequence: CASRGAGVEEQYF.

This chain joins TRBV10-1 and TRBJ2-3, with 8 bases fitting TRBD1. With 6 bases clipped from V and 10 bases from J, the junction kept 3 bases outside the gene matches. The CDR3 covers 11 residues. Per germline, CDR1 WNHNN and CDR2 SYGVQD (reference sequence). CDR3 region: CASSAGGAQYF. CDR3 bases: TGCGCCAGCAGCGCAGGGGGCGCGCAGTATTTT.

This clone was seen more than once but under ten times. Other nucleotide sequences from this sample produce the same CDR3. The rearrangement links TRBV2 to TRBJ2-2; D gene unclear. Trimming left V 6 bases short and J 2 bases short, with 4 bases between. The germline CDR1 and CDR2 sequences are SNHLY and FYNNEI. The CDR3 runs 12 residues. CDR3 protein: CASRENTGELFF. CDR3 in DNA: TGTGCCAGCAGGGAAAACACCGGGGAGCTGTTTTTT.

This rearrangement joins TRBV7-8 to TRBJ2-7; 7 bases are a match to TRBD1. Germline V gives CDR1 SGHVS, CDR2 FQNEAQ. The CDR3 has 17 residues. Unmatched junction bases numbered 13, after V lost 5 bases and J lost 0 bases. The CDR3 DNA follows: TGTGCCAGCAGCCGTGACAGGGCCGCGGAGTCCTCCTACGAGCAGTACTTC. Its translation is CASSRDRAAESSYEQYF.

The genes are TRBV5-1 and TRBJ2-1; D remains ambiguous. The V end lost 4 bases, the J end lost 0 bases, and 8 bases lay between the germline ends. Germline loops: CDR1 SGHRS, CDR2 YFSETQ. The CDR3 loop spans 14 amino acids. The CDR3 sequence is CASSGNSSYNEQFF. CDR3 in DNA: TGCGCCAGCAGCGGCAATAGCTCCTACAATGAGCAGTTCTTC.

In regard to this clone: Other DNA sequences in this sample translate to the same CDR3. The chain couples TRBV5-1 to TRBJ2-3, with unresolved D. V dropped 4 bases and J dropped 2 bases, with 5 bases sitting between them. The germline gives CDR1 SGHRS, CDR2 YFSETQ. The CDR3 extends over 12 amino acids. CDR3 sequence: CASSPNTDTQYF. Written as DNA, the CDR3 is TGCGCCAGCAGCCCGAACACAGATACGCAGTATTTT.

The gene calls are TRBV4-2 and TRBJ1-4; D is possibly TRBD1 (5 bases). Germline V lookup: CDR1 LGHNA, CDR2 YNFKEQ. V was trimmed by 4 bases and J by 7 bases, leaving 22 bases between them. CDR3 size: 17 residues. CDR3 residues: CASSPGVGGDVGEKLFF. The CDR3 DNA follows: TGTGCCAGCAGCCCCGGGGTGGGTGGGGACGTTGGTGAAAAACTGTTTTTT.

This sequence joins TRBV27 and TRBJ1-2; tentatively, D is TRBD1 (6 bases). This CDR3 has 14 amino acids. Germline lookup yields CDR1 MNHEY and CDR2 SMNVEV (reference sequence). Trimming removed 0 bases at V and 8 bases at J, with 13 bases between. The CDR3 loop reads CASSLSRGAEGYTF. In DNA, the CDR3 is TGTGCCAGCAGTTTATCGAGGGGGGCGGAGGGCTACACCTTC.

The chain employs TRBV2 and TRBJ2-5; D gene ambiguous. The germline CDR1 and CDR2 sequences are SNHLY and FYNNEI. The V and J ends lost 4 bases and 5 bases respectively, with 14 bases between them. This CDR3 spans 14 amino acids. The CDR3 reads CASSVRAGRETQYF. CDR3 in DNA: TGTGCCAGCAGTGTACGGGCCGGTAGGGAGACCCAGTACTTC.

The genes are TRBV6-6 and TRBJ2-6; tentatively, D is TRBD1 or TRBD2 (5 bases each). Germline V gene sequence: CDR1 MNHNY, CDR2 SVGAGI (reference sequence). The length of the CDR3 is 16 residues. Trimming removed 5 bases at V and 1 base at J, with 12 bases between. The CDR3 coding sequence is TGTGCCAGCAGTATCGGGAAGGGGTCTGGGGCCAACGTCCTGACTTTC. Protein product: CASSIGKGSGANVLTF.

A note on this clone: Other DNA sequences in this sample translate to the same CDR3. The chain is built from TRBV9 and TRBJ2-3; D remains unclear. The V gene lost 4 bases and the J gene lost 2 bases, with 5 bases spanning the gap. The length of the CDR3 is 12 residues. Germline lookup yields CDR1 SGDLS and CDR2 YYNGEE. The CDR3: CASSPPTDTQYF. CDR3 coding DNA: TGTGCCAGCAGCCCCCCCACAGATACGCAGTATTTT. The entire variable domain, with the rest obtained from reference TRBV9 and TRBJ2-3, is as follows: DSGVTQTPKHLITATGQRVTLRCSPRSGDLSVYWYQQSLDQGLQFLIQYYNGEERAKGNILERFSAQQFPDLHSELNLSSLELGDSALYFCASSPPTDTQYFGPGTRLTVL.

The V gene is TRBV6-4, the J gene TRBJ1-6; no firm D call. Germline assignment: CDR1 MRHNA and CDR2 SNTAGT. Between the trimmed V and J ends, which lost 0 bases and 10 bases, there was a span of 10 bases. The CDR3 runs to 14 residues. The CDR3 DNA follows: TGTGCCAGCAGTGACTCGACGGGCGGCTCACCCCTCCACTTT. Its translation: CASSDSTGGSPLHF.